The 20 T cell receptor beta chains presented below share a single source sample, sequenced in a study of OX40 agonist ivuxolimab in advanced cancers. Profiling relied on immunoSEQ multiplex PCR, and the TCRdb table lists in-frame clones only, not all of them. The table has approximately 65,000 clones, around 88% seen once; the top ten hold approximately 0.8%. Sequenced here: CD4+ or CD8+ T cells sorted from blood, sampled in a trial of the OX40 agonist ivuxolimab. These receptors were taken from an adult with an advanced solid tumor such as melanoma, head and neck, liver or kidney cancer.

This rearrangement joins TRBV19 to TRBJ2-3; 9 bases line up with TRBD1. The V and J ends lost 0 bases and 6 bases, in that order; junction bases with no gene match: 4. The CDR3 covers 15 residues. The germline gives CDR1 LNHDA, CDR2 SQIVND (reference sequence). CDR3 residues: CASSIEGDRADTQYF. The DNA of the CDR3 is TGTGCCAGTAGTATAGAGGGGGACAGGGCCGATACGCAGTATTTT.

This clone has just one count. The chain recombines TRBV7-9 with TRBJ2-5; 12 nucleotides line up with TRBD1. The CDR3 sequence is 15 residues long. V was clipped by 5 bases and J by 3 bases; unmatched bases: 4. Germline CDR1 and CDR2: SEHNR and FQNEAQ (reference sequence). The CDR3 region has the DNA TGTGCCAGCAGCGGAGGGACAGGGGGCGAAGAGACCCAGTACTTC. Amino acids: CASSGGTGGEETQYF.

V gene TRBV7-9 combines with J gene TRBJ2-2, with D tentatively TRBD2 (5 bases). The CDR3 covers 14 residues. The germline CDR1 and CDR2 sequences are SEHNR and FQNEAQ (reference sequence). Trimming took off 1 base at V and 6 bases at J, with 9 bases between the two ends. CDR3 sequence reads: CASSLVGVAGELFF. CDR3 nucleotide sequence: TGTGCCAGCAGCTTAGTCGGGGTTGCCGGGGAGCTGTTTTTT.

CDR3: CASSPRGGYTYNEQFF. The CDR3, as DNA: TGTGCCAGCAGCCCCCGAGGGGGTTACACCTACAATGAGCAGTTCTTC. The chain has TRBV21-1 and TRBJ2-1; the D call in the table, TRBD1, was not verified against the DNA. TRBV21-1 constitutes a pseudogene. The CDR3 consists of 16 residues.

V and J are TRBV5-1 and TRBJ2-5; D uncertain. The CDR3 is 12 amino acids. The germline gives CDR1 SGHRS, CDR2 YFSETQ. V was pared by 0 bases and J by 4 bases, with 4 bases between. The CDR3 DNA follows: TGCGCCAGCAGCTTGGCCGGAGAGACCCAGTACTTC. It is translated as CASSLAGETQYF.

The V gene is TRBV7-9, the J gene TRBJ1-4; 9 bases are a match to TRBD1. This CDR3 spans 15 amino acids. J was trimmed by 3 bases and V by 5 bases; bases with no gene match: 4. Looked up from germline, CDR1 is SEHNR and CDR2 is FQNEAQ (reference sequence). The CDR3 nucleotides read TGTGCCAGCAGCCCGGGACAGGGTTCTAATGAAAAACTGTTTTTT. It is translated as CASSPGQGSNEKLFF.

V is TRBV29-1 and J is TRBJ2-7, with TRBD1 as a possible D gene (5 bases). CDR1 and CDR2 (germline): SQVTM, ANQGSEA. The CDR3 spans 14 residues. Deletions cut 4 bases from V and 1 base from J, with 14 bases between. The CDR3 sequence: CSVVGEDSSYEQYF. CDR3 sequence (DNA): TGCAGCGTTGTAGGGGAAGACAGTTCCTACGAGCAGTACTTC.

The chain has TRBV9 and TRBJ2-3; 10 bases agree with TRBD2. The V segment lost 2 bases and the J segment 3 bases; nucleotides outside the gene matches: 9. Per germline, CDR1 SGDLS and CDR2 YYNGEE. This CDR3 has 17 amino acids. The CDR3: CASSVLAGGGETDTQYF. CDR3 coding DNA: TGTGCCAGCAGCGTCTTAGCGGGGGGCGGGGAGACAGATACGCAGTATTTT.

This clone appeared a few times. The chain joins TRBV7-2 to TRBJ1-2, with D possibly being TRBD1 (5 bases). Germline CDR1 is SGHTA and CDR2 is FQGNSA. The ends were cut back, 3 bases at V and 8 bases at J, with 13 bases in the middle. CDR3 length equals 13 residues. CDR3 region: CASSFSGAKGYTF. CDR3 nucleotide sequence: TGTGCCAGCAGCTTTAGTGGGGCCAAGGGCTACACCTTC.

The V call is TRBV11-1, the J call TRBJ2-5; D unresolved. The last part of the DNA fits TRBJ2-7 better; the J call may be wrong. Germline CDR1 SGHAT, CDR2 FQDESV (reference sequence). CDR3 length: 12 amino acids. This chain's CDR3 is CASSPDRYEQYF. The CDR3 DNA is TGTGCCAGCAGCCCCGACCGTTACGAGCAGTACTTC.

The rearrangement uses TRBV27 and TRBJ1-1, with TRBD1 as a possible D gene (5 bases). V gave up 2 bases and J gave up 5 bases, with 15 bases separating them. Germline values: CDR1 MNHEY, CDR2 SMNVEV (reference sequence). This CDR3 is 15 amino acids long. CDR3 nucleotides: TGTGCCAGCAGTTTACTTGAGGGGCGGATGACTGAAGCTTTCTTT. Its protein is CASSLLEGRMTEAFF.

V is TRBV7-9 and J is TRBJ2-7; D remains unclear. The CDR3 sequence is 12 residues long. Trimming cost V 5 bases and J 1 base, with 6 bases left between them. Germline CDR1 and CDR2: SEHNR and FQNEAQ (reference sequence). The CDR3 spells CASSPESYEQYF. The CDR3 nucleotides read TGTGCCAGCAGCCCAGAGTCCTACGAGCAGTACTTC.

The rearrangement links TRBV7-8 to TRBJ1-2; D call uncertain. This CDR3 comprises 15 residues. The V end was cut by 5 bases, the J end by 4 bases, with 17 bases between. Germline CDR1 and CDR2: SGHVS and FQNEAQ. The CDR3 DNA reads TGTGCCAGCAGCGGTGACCGGATGACCTCCTATGGCTACACCTTC. This encodes CASSGDRMTSYGYTF. Using reference TRBV7-8 and TRBJ1-2 for the parts outside the CDR3, the full variable domain is GAGVSQSPRYKVAKRGQDVALRCDPISGHVSLFWYQQALGQGPEFLTYFQNEAQLDKSGLPSDRFFAERPEGSVSTLKIQRTQQEDSAVYLCASSGDRMTSYGYTFGSGTRLTVV.

The chain has TRBV4-1 and TRBJ1-5, with D maybe TRBD1 (5 bases). There are 14 residues in the CDR3. V dropped 1 base and J dropped 4 bases, with 8 bases sitting between them. Germline V gene data show CDR1 as MGHRA and CDR2 as YSYEKL. The CDR3 coding sequence is TGCGCCAGCAGCCAAGCTGGGACGAATCAGCCCCAGCATTTT. This translates into CASSQAGTNQPQHF.

The rearrangement links TRBV28 to TRBJ2-7; TRBD2 matches at 8 bases. With V trimmed by 5 bases and J by 4 bases, 10 bases remained unmatched. The CDR3 totals 15 residues. CDR1 is MDHEN, CDR2 SYDVKM, per germline. CDR3 loop: CASSTPGPGGYEQYF. CDR3 bases: TGTGCCAGCAGTACCCCAGGACCGGGGGGGTACGAGCAGTACTTC. The complete variable domain, with remaining parts taken from reference TRBV28 and TRBJ2-7, reads DVKVTQSSRYLVKRTGEKVFLECVQDMDHENMFWYRQDPGLGLRLIYFSYDVKMKEKGDIPEGYSVSREKKERFSLILESASTNQTSMYLCASSTPGPGGYEQYFGPGTRLTVT.

The chain links TRBV7-8 to TRBJ2-7, with 9 bases matching TRBD1. Germline CDR1 SGHVS, CDR2 FQNEAQ. V was clipped by 9 bases and J by 6 bases; unmatched bases: 9. This CDR3 contains 13 residues. For the CDR3, the DNA is TGTGCCAGTTCCGTCGGGACAGGGACCGAGCAGTACTTC. Translating it yields CASSVGTGTEQYF.

In DNA form, the CDR3 reads TGTGCCAGCAGCACCGGGACAGAAGAGACCCAGTACTTC. This encodes CASSTGTEETQYF. The chain is built from TRBV11-2 and TRBJ2-5, with 7 positions matching TRBD1. This CDR3 comprises 13 residues. Germline-derived CDR1 and CDR2 are SGHAT and FQNNGV. The junction had 3 bases not matched to a gene; V was cut back by 5 bases and J by 3 bases.

The chain is built from TRBV11-1 and TRBJ2-7, with 8 bases matching TRBD1. Trimming at V came to 1 base and at J to 2 bases, leaving 4 bases not matched to a gene. Germline assignment: CDR1 SGHAT and CDR2 FQDESV (reference sequence). The CDR3 covers 15 residues. CDR3 in DNA: TGTGCCAGCAGCTTAGAATCCAGGGGGCCCTACGAGCAGTACTTC. Translating it yields CASSLESRGPYEQYF.

V usage is TRBV6-5 and J usage is TRBJ1-5, with D possibly matching TRBD1 (6 bases). Trimming took off 4 bases at V and 6 bases at J, with 10 bases between the two ends. Germline V gene data show CDR1 as MNHEY and CDR2 as SVGAGI. This CDR3 comprises 13 residues. In nucleotides, the CDR3 is TGTGCCAGCAGTTTGGAACAGGGTCAGCCCCAGCATTTT. Translating it yields CASSLEQGQPQHF.

The chain has TRBV15 and TRBJ1-4; D call uncertain. The CDR3 has 14 residues. CDR1 is LNHNV and CDR2 is YYDKDF in the germline V gene (reference sequence). The ends were cut back, 1 base at V and 5 bases at J, with 8 bases in the middle. The CDR3 DNA reads TGTGCCACCAGCAGAGCGGACGGAAATGAAAAACTGTTTTTT. This translates into CATSRADGNEKLFF. Complete variable domain (other parts from reference TRBV15 and TRBJ1-4): DAMVIQNPRYQVTQFGKPVTLSCSQTLNHNVMYWYQQKSSQAPKLLFHYYDKDFNNEADTPDNFQSRRPNTSFCFLDIRSPGLGDTAMYLCATSRADGNEKLFFGSGTQLSVL.